This note documents a single TCR beta chain sequence. Additional DNA sequences in this sample encode the identical CDR3. Only in-frame clones appear in the TCRdb table, and some are missing; sequencing was by immunoSEQ multiplex PCR. The table lists over 150,000 clones, 81% of them singletons. This record belongs to a study of blood T cell repertoires in COVID-19. Germline lookup yields CDR1 SGHAT and CDR2 FQNNGV. Unmatched junction bases numbered 0, after V lost 1 base and J lost 2 bases. The CDR3 extends over 15 amino acids. What was sequenced was peripheral blood. This chain links TRBV11-2 with TRBJ2-5; 11 bases are a match to TRBD2. This sequence originates from a woman aged 80 or over with COVID-19, enrolled during active disease. The CDR3 loop is CASSLGLAGQETQYF. The CDR3 nucleotides read TGTGCCAGCAGCTTAGGACTAGCGGGGCAAGAGACCCAGTACTTC.